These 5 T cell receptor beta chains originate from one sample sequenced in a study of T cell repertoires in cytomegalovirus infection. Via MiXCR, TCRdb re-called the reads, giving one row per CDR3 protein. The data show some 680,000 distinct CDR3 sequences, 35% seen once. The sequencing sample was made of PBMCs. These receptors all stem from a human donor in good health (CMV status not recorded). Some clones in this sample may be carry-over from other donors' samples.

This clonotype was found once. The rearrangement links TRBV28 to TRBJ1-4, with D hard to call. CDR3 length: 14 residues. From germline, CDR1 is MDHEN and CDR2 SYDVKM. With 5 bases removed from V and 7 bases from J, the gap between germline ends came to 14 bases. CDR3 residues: CASSRPELGEKLFF. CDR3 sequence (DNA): TGTGCCAGCAGTCGGCCTGAACTCGGTGAAAAACTGTTTTTT.

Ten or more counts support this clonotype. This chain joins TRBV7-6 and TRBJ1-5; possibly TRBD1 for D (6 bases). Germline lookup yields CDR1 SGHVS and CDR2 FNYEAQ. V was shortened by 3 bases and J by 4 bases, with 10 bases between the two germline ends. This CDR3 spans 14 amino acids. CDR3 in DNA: TGTGCCAGCAGCTTGAATCAGGGGAATCAGCCCCAGCATTTT. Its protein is CASSLNQGNQPQHF.

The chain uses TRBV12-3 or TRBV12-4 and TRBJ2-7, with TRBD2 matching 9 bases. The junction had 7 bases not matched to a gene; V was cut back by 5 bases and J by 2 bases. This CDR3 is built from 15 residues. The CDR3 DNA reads TGTGCCAGCAGTAACGGACTAGCGCAGCCCTACGAGCAGTACTTC. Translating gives CASSNGLAQPYEQYF.

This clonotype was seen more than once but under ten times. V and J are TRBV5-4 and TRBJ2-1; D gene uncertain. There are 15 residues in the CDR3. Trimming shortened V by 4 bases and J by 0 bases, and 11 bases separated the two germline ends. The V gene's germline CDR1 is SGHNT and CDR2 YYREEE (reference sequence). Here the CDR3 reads CASSVSGGSYNEQFF. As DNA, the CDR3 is TGTGCCAGCAGCGTCTCTGGCGGCTCCTACAATGAGCAGTTCTTC.

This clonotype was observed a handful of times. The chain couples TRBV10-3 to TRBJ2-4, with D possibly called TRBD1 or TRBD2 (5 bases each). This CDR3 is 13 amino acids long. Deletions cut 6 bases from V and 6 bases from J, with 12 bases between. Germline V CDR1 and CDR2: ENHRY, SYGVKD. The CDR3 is CAISPFGGNIQYF. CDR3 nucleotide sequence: TGTGCCATCAGCCCCTTTGGGGGAAACATTCAGTACTTC.